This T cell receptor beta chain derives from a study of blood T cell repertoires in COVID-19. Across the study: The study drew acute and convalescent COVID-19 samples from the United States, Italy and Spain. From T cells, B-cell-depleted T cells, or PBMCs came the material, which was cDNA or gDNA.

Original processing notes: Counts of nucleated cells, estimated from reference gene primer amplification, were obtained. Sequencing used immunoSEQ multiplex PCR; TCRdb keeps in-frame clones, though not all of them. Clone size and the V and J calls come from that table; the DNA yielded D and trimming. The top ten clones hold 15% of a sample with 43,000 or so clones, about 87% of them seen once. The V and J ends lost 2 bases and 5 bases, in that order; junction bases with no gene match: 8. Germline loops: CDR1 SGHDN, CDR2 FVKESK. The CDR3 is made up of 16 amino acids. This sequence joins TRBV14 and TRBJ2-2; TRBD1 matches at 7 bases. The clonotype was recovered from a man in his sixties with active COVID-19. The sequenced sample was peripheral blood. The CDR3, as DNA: TGTGCCAGCAGCCAACTACAGGGGTTCGGGACCGGGGAGCTGTTTTTT. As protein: CASSQLQGFGTGELFF.